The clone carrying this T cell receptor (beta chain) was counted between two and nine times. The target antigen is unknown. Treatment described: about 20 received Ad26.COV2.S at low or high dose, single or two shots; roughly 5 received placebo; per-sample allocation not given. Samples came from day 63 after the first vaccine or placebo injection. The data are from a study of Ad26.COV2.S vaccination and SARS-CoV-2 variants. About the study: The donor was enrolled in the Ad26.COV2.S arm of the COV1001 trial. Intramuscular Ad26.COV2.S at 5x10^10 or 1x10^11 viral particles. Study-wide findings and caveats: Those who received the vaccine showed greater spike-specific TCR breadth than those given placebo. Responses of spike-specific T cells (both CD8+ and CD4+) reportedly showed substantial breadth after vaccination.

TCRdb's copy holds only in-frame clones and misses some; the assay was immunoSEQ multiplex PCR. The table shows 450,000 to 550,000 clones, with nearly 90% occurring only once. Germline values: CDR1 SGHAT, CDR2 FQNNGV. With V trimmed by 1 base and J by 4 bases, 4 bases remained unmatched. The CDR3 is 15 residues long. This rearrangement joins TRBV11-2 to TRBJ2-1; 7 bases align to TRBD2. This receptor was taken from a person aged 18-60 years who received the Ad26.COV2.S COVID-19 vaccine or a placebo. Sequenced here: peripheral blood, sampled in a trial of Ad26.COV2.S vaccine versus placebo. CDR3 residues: CASSLGLAVYNEQFF. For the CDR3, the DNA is TGTGCCAGCAGCTTAGGGCTAGCGGTTTACAATGAGCAGTTCTTC.